Sequencing of this TCR beta chain was carried out in a study of T cell changes during pregnancy in multiple sclerosis. Deletions cut 3 bases from V and 0 bases from J, with 8 bases between. The CDR3 loop spans 14 amino acids. The germline CDR1 and CDR2 sequences are SQVTM and ANQGSEA. Libraries were prepared by immunoSEQ multiplex PCR; TCRdb keeps only in-frame clonotypes and omits some of them. The sample shows about 41,000 clones, more than 90% of them seen only once. The source of this sequence is a female donor with multiple sclerosis, enrolled in a pregnancy study. Sequenced material: CD8+ T cells from peripheral blood mononuclear cells, taken in the third trimester of pregnancy. The V gene is TRBV29-1, the J gene TRBJ2-2; D possibly corresponds to TRBD2 (6 bases). The CDR3 nucleotides read TGCAGCGTTGACCTAGCGACGAACACCGGGGAGCTGTTTTTT. It encodes CSVDLATNTGELFF.